The T cell receptor beta chain under discussion was sequenced for a study of blood T cell repertoires in COVID-19. Study details: PBMCs, B-cell-depleted T cells, or T cells were the source of the cDNA or gDNA that made up the material.

Patients of the Seattle cohort, enrolled during active infection, were followed longitudinally. The CDR3 length is 14 residues. Between the trimmed V and J ends, which lost 3 bases and 3 bases, there was a span of 11 bases. CDR1 and CDR2 (germline): KGHSH, LQKENI. Per the original data handling: The assay estimated nucleated cells by amplifying reference gene primers. The data were produced by immunoSEQ multiplex PCR, yet TCRdb's version contains in-frame clones alone and is incomplete. V and J calls plus clone size are reproduced from that table; the DNA served to infer D and trimming. The sample carries about 73,000 clones, approximately 71% recorded once.

This clonotype originated in a man in his sixties or seventies with COVID-19, enrolled during active disease. The sample consisted of peripheral blood. V is TRBV18 and J is TRBJ1-1; D is possibly TRBD1 (5 bases). CDR3 loop: CASSPVGGDTEAFF. The CDR3 nucleotides read TGTGCCAGCTCACCCGTGGGAGGGGACACTGAAGCTTTCTTT.